A selection of T cell receptor beta chains follows, all from one sample in a study of blood T cells in healthy people across ages. TCRdb re-called the 5' RACE reads with MiXCR, one entry per CDR3 protein. The sample lists about 1 million distinct CDR3 sequences; 35% to 55% were seen once. Sequenced input: blood. Receptors originate from a woman aged 55 to 70 in good health. CDR3s include the opening cysteine and the closing phenylalanine or tryptophan. Clone size, where shown, is once, few, many, or a class for clones that have expanded.

size	V	J	CDR3
NA	TRBV12-3/TRBV12-4	TRBJ1-4	CAGSPGRPGEKLFF
NA	TRBV7-3	TRBJ2-1	CASSPRASGRVGEQFF
NA	TRBV3-1	TRBJ2-1	CASSQVEGTYNEQFF
NA	TRBV7-9	TRBJ2-7	CASSLAAGTGFTDEQYF
many	TRBV3-1	TRBJ2-3	CASSHSTDTQYF
NA	TRBV20-1	TRBJ2-5	CSATIQGGKVYERYF
NA	TRBV5-6	TRBJ1-1	CASSSGTMNTEAFF
NA	TRBV9	TRBJ2-1	CASSAPRGSSYNEQFF
NA	TRBV28	TRBJ2-7	CASRTGISYEQYF
NA	TRBV9	TRBJ2-1	CASSVEGTTYNEQFF
few	TRBV20-1	TRBJ2-7	CSARDLLAGSSYEQYF
NA	TRBV27	TRBJ2-3	CASSPSTYKKGTDTQYF
NA	TRBV20-1	TRBJ2-7	CRAPPAGAGNYEQYF
NA	TRBV7-2	TRBJ2-3	CASSLQGSNTDTQYF
NA	TRBV2	TRBJ2-7	CASTGGLGSYEQYF
NA	TRBV21-1	TRBJ2-3	CASPRDRDTDTQYF
NA	TRBV20-1	NA	CSAVSGQSSYNEQYF
NA	TRBV6-6	NA	CASSRGTSGRVSHEQYF
once	TRBV11-2	NA	CANSLVAPRAYEQYF
NA	TRBV9	TRBJ2-1	CASSVGGERQFF
NA	TRBV2	TRBJ1-2	CASSEGVSLNYGYTF
NA	TRBV20-1	NA	CSAREGDYGNEQYF
few	TRBV2	TRBJ2-5	CASSERVWQQETQYF
many	TRBV7-2	TRBJ2-4	CASSLSQLAGAPYTKNIQYF
NA	TRBV6-6	TRBJ2-5	CASSYPIGSQETQYF
NA	TRBV4-1	TRBJ2-5	CASSQVIARPETQYF
once	TRBV6-6	TRBJ2-4	CASSYLGTGGLDIQYF
NA	TRBV27	TRBJ2-7	CASNQGRRTYEQYF
few	TRBV6-1	TRBJ2-1	CASSSLWGEQFF
NA	TRBV9	TRBJ2-1	CASSVTPGQYNEQFF
NA	TRBV7-8	TRBJ2-1	CASSPLWSSYNEQFF
NA	TRBV7-9	TRBJ2-2	CASSLVPSGPGELFF
NA	TRBV20-1	TRBJ1-2	CSARSQGGARGYGYTF
few	TRBV28	TRBJ2-3	CASSGTSLTDTQYF
many	TRBV11-2	TRBJ2-7	CASSLDRVFGRVPIEQYF
NA	TRBV18	TRBJ2-6	CASSRGQGTAGANVLTF
NA	TRBV4-1	TRBJ2-7	CASSSARGVGYEQYF
few	TRBV24-1	NA	CATSDPGQGLYEQYF
NA	TRBV10-3	TRBJ2-7	CAISAKGQGYEQYF
NA	TRBV13	TRBJ2-5	CASSLLRQGSGQETQYF